The clone carrying this TCR beta chain was detected many times. Its specificity is unknown. As for time point: newly diagnosed GD, antithyroid drugs for less than 3 months. RNA from PBMCs was the source of the TCR library. The record originates from a study of regulatory T cells in long-lasting Graves disease. Trimming cost V 4 bases and J 0 bases, with 10 bases left between them. The CDR3 runs 14 residues. The V gene's germline CDR1 is GTSNPN and CDR2 SVGIG (reference sequence). Building the TCR beta libraries relied on iRepertoire HTBI primers, and CDR3 regions underwent Arm-PCR. Original analysis: Gene usage covered about 62 TRBV and 14 to 15 TRBJ segments. TCRdb reanalysed the multiplex PCR reads using MiXCR and keeps one entry per CDR3 protein. These V and J calls derive from TCRdb rather than the authors' analysis. The sample contains around 330,000 distinct CDR3 sequences, 15% to 20% of which appear only once.

Study outcomes and limitations: Segments TRBV28, TRBJ1-2 and TRBJ2-5 showed preferential usage in persistent disease. Clonotypes that were public and shared totalled 2,500 to 3,500 in persistent patients versus roughly 1,000 in new patients. Persistent Graves' patients possessed reduced TCR diversity relative to recently diagnosed ones.

The TCR was taken from a female donor with Graves disease. The chain joins TRBV30 to TRBJ2-1, with a tentative D call TRBD2 (6 bases). Sequenced material: peripheral blood mononuclear cells (PBMCs), taken at new diagnosis, from a patient treated with antithyroid drugs. This chain's CDR3 is CAWNRGSSYNEQFF. The CDR3 nucleotides are TGTGCCTGGAATCGGGGGAGCTCCTACAATGAGCAGTTCTTC.